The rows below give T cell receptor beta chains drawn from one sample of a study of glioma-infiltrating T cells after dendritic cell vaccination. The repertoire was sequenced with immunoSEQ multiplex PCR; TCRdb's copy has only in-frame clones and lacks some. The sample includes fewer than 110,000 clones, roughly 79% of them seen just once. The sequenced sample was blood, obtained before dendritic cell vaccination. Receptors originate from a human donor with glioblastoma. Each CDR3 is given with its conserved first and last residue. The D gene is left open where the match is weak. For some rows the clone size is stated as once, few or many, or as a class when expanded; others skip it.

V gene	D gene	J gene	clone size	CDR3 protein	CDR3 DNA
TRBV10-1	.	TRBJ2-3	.	CASSEGGGTDTQYF	TGCGCCAGCAGTGAAGGGGGGGGCACAGATACGCAGTATTTT
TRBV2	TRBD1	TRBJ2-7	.	CASSGTAYEQYF	TGTGCCAGCAGCGGGACAGCCTACGAGCAGTACTTC
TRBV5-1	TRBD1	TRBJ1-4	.	CASSNGQGTGEKLFF	TGCGCCAGCAGCAACGGACAGGGGACGGGGGAAAAACTGTTTTTT
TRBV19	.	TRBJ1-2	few	CASSPDKGYGYTF	TGTGCCAGTAGTCCGGACAAGGGCTATGGCTACACCTTC
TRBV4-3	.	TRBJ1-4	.	CASSTRTANEKLFF	TGCGCCAGCAGCACCCGAACGGCTAATGAAAAACTGTTTTTT
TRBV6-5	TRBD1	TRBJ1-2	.	CASSTLGQGDYGYTF	TGTGCCAGCAGCACCCTCGGACAGGGTGACTATGGCTACACCTTC
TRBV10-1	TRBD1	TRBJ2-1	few	CASSARGTGDDEQFF	TGCGCCAGCAGTGCCCGAGGGACAGGGGACGATGAGCAGTTCTTC
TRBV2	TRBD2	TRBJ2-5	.	CASSYRLLRQRGAKETQYF	TGTGCCAGCAGCTATAGGCTCTTAAGGCAGCGGGGGGCCAAAGAGACCCAGTACTTC
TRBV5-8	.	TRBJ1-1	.	CASSRGAVNTEAFF	TGTGCCAGCAGTCGTGGGGCGGTGAACACTGAAGCTTTCTTT
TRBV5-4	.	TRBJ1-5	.	CASSLDPSNQPQHF	TGTGCCAGCAGCTTGGATCCGAGCAATCAGCCCCAGCATTTT
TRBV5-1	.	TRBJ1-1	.	CASSLTDSEAFF	TGCGCCAGCAGCCTTACCGACAGTGAAGCTTTCTTT
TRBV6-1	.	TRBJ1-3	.	CASSENEESGNTIYF	TGTGCCAGCAGTGAAAATGAGGAATCTGGAAACACCATATATTTT
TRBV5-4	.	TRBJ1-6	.	CASSLKTANSPLHF	TGTGCCAGCAGCTTAAAAACAGCCAATTCACCCCTCCACTTT
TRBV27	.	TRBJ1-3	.	CASSPNWSSSGNTIYF	TGTGCCAGCAGTCCAAATTGGTCTAGCTCTGGAAACACCATATATTTT
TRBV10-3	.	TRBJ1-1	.	CAIKGMNTEAFF	TGTGCCATCAAGGGGATGAACACTGAAGCTTTCTTT
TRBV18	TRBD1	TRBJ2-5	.	CASSTGTGGETQYF	TGTGCCAGCTCAACCGGGACAGGGGGAGAGACCCAGTACTTC
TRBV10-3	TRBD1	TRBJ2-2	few	CAISERETGHGELFF	TGTGCCATCAGTGAGCGCGAGACAGGGCACGGGGAGCTGTTTTTT
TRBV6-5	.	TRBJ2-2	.	CASSYNKGVGELFF	TGTGCCAGCAGTTACAATAAGGGGGTCGGGGAGCTGTTTTTT
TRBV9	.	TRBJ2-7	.	CASSVGQSYEQYF	TGTGCCAGCAGCGTAGGACAGAGCTACGAGCAGTACTTC
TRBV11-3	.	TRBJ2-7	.	CASSLGQRAYEQYF	TGTGCCAGCAGCCTCGGACAGCGAGCCTACGAGCAGTACTTC
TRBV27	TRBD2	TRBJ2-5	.	CASSFLLAGGPQETQYF	TGTGCCAGCAGTTTTCTCTTAGCGGGGGGCCCTCAAGAGACCCAGTACTTC
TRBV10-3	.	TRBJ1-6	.	CAISEGGVAGELGSPLHF	TGTGCCATCAGTGAGGGGGGCGTCGCAGGGGAATTAGGTTCACCCCTCCACTTT
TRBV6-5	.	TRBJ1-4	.	CASSPEKLFF	TGTGCCAGCAGCCCAGAAAAACTGTTTTTT
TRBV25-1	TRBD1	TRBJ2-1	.	CATSRQGSRYEQFF	TGTGCCACCAGTCGACAGGGGTCTAGGTATGAGCAGTTCTTC
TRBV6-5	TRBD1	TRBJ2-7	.	CASSEGQGGYEQYF	TGTGCCAGCAGTGAAGGACAGGGAGGCTACGAGCAGTACTTC
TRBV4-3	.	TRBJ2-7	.	CASSQAQSSYEQYF	TGCGCCAGCAGCCAAGCACAGAGCTCCTACGAGCAGTACTTC
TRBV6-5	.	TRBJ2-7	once	CASSKTTGGYEQYF	TGTGCCAGCAGCAAAACGACAGGAGGCTACGAGCAGTACTTC
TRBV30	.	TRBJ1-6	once	CAWSVVQGDSPLHF	TGTGCCTGGAGTGTAGTACAGGGAGATTCACCCCTCCACTTT
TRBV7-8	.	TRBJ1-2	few	CASSLALQGSYGYTF	TGTGCCAGCAGCTTAGCCCTACAGGGAAGCTATGGCTACACCTTC
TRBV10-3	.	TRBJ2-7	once	CAIIRRWIAYEQYF	TGTGCCATCATTAGGAGGTGGATTGCCTACGAGCAGTACTTC
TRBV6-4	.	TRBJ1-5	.	CARDRYNQPQHF	TGTGCCAGGGACAGATACAATCAGCCCCAGCATTTT
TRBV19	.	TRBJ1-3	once	CASSKGDTIYF	TGTGCCAGTAGTAAGGGGGACACCATATATTTT
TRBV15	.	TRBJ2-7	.	CATSRGFKEIYEQYF	TGTGCCACCAGCAGAGGGTTTAAGGAGATCTACGAGCAGTACTTC
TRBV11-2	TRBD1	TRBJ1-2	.	CASSSTDRGGTF	TGTGCCAGCAGCTCCACGGACAGGGGGGGGACCTTC
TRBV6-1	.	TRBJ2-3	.	CASRAGAPSDTQYF	TGTGCCAGCAGGGCGGGGGCCCCCTCAGATACGCAGTATTTT
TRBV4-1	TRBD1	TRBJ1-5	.	CASSHPGQGGRIQPQHF	TGCGCCAGCAGCCACCCGGGACAGGGAGGACGAATCCAGCCCCAGCATTTT
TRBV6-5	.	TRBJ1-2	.	CASNNARRGNGYTF	TGTGCCAGCAATAACGCCCGCAGGGGAAATGGCTACACCTTC
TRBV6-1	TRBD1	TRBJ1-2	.	CASSRTGEYGYTF	TGTGCCAGCAGTCGGACAGGGGAGTATGGCTACACCTTC
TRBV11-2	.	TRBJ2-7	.	CASSLGRRSYEQYF	TGTGCCAGCAGCTTGGGGCGACGCTCCTACGAGCAGTACTTC
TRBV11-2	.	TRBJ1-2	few	CASSLESGEGYTF	TGTGCCAGCAGCTTAGAATCAGGGGAGGGCTACACCTTC
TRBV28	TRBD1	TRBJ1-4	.	CASSLAGGQANEKLFF	TGTGCCAGCAGTTTGGCAGGGGGCCAAGCTAATGAAAAACTGTTTTTT
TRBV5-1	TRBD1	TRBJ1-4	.	CASSTGGGQAGEKLFF	TGCGCCAGCAGCACCGGTGGGGGACAGGCTGGAGAAAAACTGTTTTTT
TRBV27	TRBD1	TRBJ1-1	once	CASRNGQGSSFPTEAFF	TGTGCCAGCAGGAACGGACAGGGATCAAGCTTCCCCACTGAAGCTTTCTTT
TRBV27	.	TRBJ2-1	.	CASSFPGAPYNEQFF	TGTGCCAGCAGTTTTCCAGGGGCCCCCTACAATGAGCAGTTCTTC
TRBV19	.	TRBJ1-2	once	CASSIGRAAASYTF	TGTGCCAGTAGTATCGGGCGGGCCGCCGCGAGCTACACCTTC
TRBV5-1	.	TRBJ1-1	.	CASSFDRGGRVNTEAFF	TGCGCCAGCAGCTTCGACCGTGGAGGGAGAGTGAACACTGAAGCTTTCTTT
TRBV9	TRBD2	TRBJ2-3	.	CASSVISGAATDTQYF	TGTGCCAGCAGCGTGATAAGCGGGGCAGCCACAGATACGCAGTATTTT
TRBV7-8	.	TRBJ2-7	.	CASSLRQVGYEQYF	TGTGCCAGCAGCTTACGACAGGTGGGCTACGAGCAGTACTTC
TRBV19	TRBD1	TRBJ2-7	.	CASSRTGGFDEQYF	TGTGCCAGTAGCCGGACAGGGGGATTTGACGAGCAGTACTTC
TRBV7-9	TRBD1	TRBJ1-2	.	CASSLVAGGGGYTF	TGTGCCAGCAGCTTAGTGGCAGGGGGCGGTGGCTACACCTTC
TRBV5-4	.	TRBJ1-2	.	CASSLEGRVHGYTF	TGTGCCAGCAGCTTGGAGGGCAGGGTCCATGGCTACACCTTC
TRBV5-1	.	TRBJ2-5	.	CASSPNQETQYF	TGCGCCAGCAGCCCAAACCAAGAGACCCAGTACTTC
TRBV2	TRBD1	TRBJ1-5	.	CASRGGQGNQPQHF	TGTGCCAGCAGGGGGGGACAGGGAAATCAGCCCCAGCATTTT
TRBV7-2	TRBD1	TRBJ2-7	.	CASSLPTGGSYEQYF	TGTGCCAGCAGCTTACCAACAGGGGGTTCCTACGAGCAGTACTTC
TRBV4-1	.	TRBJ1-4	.	CASSQAGIGAGKLFF	TGCGCCAGCAGTCAAGCGGGTATTGGAGCTGGGAAACTGTTTTTT
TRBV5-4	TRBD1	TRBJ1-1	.	CASSLVQGALNTEAFF	TGTGCCAGCAGCTTGGTACAGGGGGCCCTGAACACTGAAGCTTTCTTT
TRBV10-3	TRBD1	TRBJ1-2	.	CATRQGEEGYTF	TGTGCCACCCGACAGGGCGAAGAGGGCTACACCTTC
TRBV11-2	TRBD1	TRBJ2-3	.	CASSTLRTGFSNTQYF	TGTGCCAGCAGTACTTTGAGGACAGGTTTTTCAAATACGCAGTATTTT
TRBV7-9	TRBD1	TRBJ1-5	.	CASGTQGGQPQHF	TGTGCCAGCGGCACTCAGGGGGGTCAGCCCCAGCATTTT